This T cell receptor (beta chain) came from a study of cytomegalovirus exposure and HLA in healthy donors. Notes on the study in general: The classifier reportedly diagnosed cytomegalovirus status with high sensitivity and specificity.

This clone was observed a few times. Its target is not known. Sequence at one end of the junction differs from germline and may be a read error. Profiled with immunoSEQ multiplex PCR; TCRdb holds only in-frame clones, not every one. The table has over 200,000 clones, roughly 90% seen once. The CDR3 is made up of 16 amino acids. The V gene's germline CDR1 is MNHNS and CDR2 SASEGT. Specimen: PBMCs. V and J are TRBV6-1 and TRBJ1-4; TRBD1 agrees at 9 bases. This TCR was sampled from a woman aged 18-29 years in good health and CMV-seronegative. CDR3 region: CASREDRDRDNEKLFF. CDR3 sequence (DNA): TGTGCCAGCAGAGAAGACCGGGACAGGGATAATGAAAAACTGTTTTTT.